The 23 T cell receptor beta chains below all came from one sample that was sequenced in a study of human T cells and chemical hapten exposure. Via MiXCR, TCRdb re-called the 5' RACE reads, giving one row per CDR3 protein. Of more than 60,000 distinct CDR3 sequences listed, approximately 15% are singletons. Total RNA came from unfractionated whole blood. These TCRs come from a female donor in good health.

The V and J genes are TRBV7-2 and TRBJ1-4, with 7 bases fitting TRBD1. Trimming cost V 4 bases and J 0 bases; bases outside gene matches: 14. The CDR3 spans 19 residues. Germline V gives CDR1 SGHTA, CDR2 FQGNSA. The DNA for the CDR3 is TGTGCCAGCAGCTCGCGACAGGGTAGGGCGTATGCAACTAATGAAAAACTGTTTTTT. Protein sequence: CASSSRQGRAYATNEKLFF. Drawing the rest from reference TRBV7-2 and TRBJ1-4, the complete variable domain is GAGVSQSPSNKVTEKGKDVELRCDPISGHTALYWYRQSLGQGLEFLIYFQGNSAPDKSGLPSDRFSAERTGGSVSTLTIQRTQQEDSAVYLCASSSRQGRAYATNEKLFFGSGTQLSVL.

The chain links TRBV5-1 to TRBJ1-2; possibly TRBD1 for D (6 bases). From germline, CDR1 is SGHRS and CDR2 YFSETQ. The CDR3 extends over 14 amino acids. V gave up 3 bases and J gave up 5 bases, with 14 bases separating them. The DNA for the CDR3 is TGCGCCAGCAGCTCACGGACAGCAGCGTATGGCTACACCTTC. Protein product: CASSSRTAAYGYTF.

This clonotype was detected a few times. The chain links TRBV5-1 to TRBJ2-5; D may be TRBD1 (5 bases). This CDR3 has 15 residues. Germline V gene sequence: CDR1 SGHRS, CDR2 YFSETQ. Trimming shortened V by 5 bases and J by 3 bases, and 17 bases separated the two germline ends. This CDR3 is CASSSITDSEETQYF. The CDR3 DNA sequence: TGCGCCAGCAGTTCTATTACCGACAGTGAAGAGACCCAGTACTTC.

This clonotype was counted between two and nine times. This chain uses TRBV29-1 with TRBJ2-2, with D possibly being TRBD1 (6 bases). The length of the CDR3 is 13 residues. The germline V gene encodes CDR1 SQVTM and CDR2 ANQGSEA. V was shortened by 6 bases and J by 7 bases, with 15 bases between the two germline ends. The DNA for the CDR3 is TGCAGCGTCAGCCTAACAGGGTTCGGGGAGCTGTTTTTT. Translation gives CSVSLTGFGELFF.

The chain links TRBV20-1 to TRBJ2-1; 12 nucleotides line up with TRBD2. The ends lost 1 base at V and 4 bases at J; junction bases unmatched: 5. The germline gives CDR1 DFQATT, CDR2 SNEGSKA (reference sequence). The CDR3 is 16 residues long. The CDR3 here is CSARAGLAGGYNEQFF. DNA of the CDR3: TGCAGTGCTAGAGCAGGGCTAGCGGGAGGGTACAATGAGCAGTTCTTC.

This clonotype was found a few times. The gene calls are TRBV7-8 and TRBJ1-5, with D maybe TRBD1 (5 bases). CDR1 and CDR2 from the germline V gene are SGHVS and FQNEAQ. The CDR3 has 15 amino acids. Trimming cost V 1 base and J 5 bases, with 12 bases left between them. The CDR3 DNA sequence: TGTGCCAGCAGCTTAGTCCTTGGACACGATCAGCCCCAGCATTTT. Its translation is CASSLVLGHDQPQHF.

This clonotype was seen more than once but under ten times. This chain uses TRBV6-5 with TRBJ2-5; 7 positions match TRBD1. This CDR3 has 15 amino acids. Trimming took 5 bases from V and 6 from J; bases not matched to a gene: 12. The V gene's germline CDR1 is MNHEY and CDR2 SVGAGI. The CDR3 protein is CASSNTYRGRKTQYF. Here the CDR3 DNA reads TGTGCCAGCAGTAACACCTACAGGGGTCGAAAGACCCAGTACTTC.

This chain uses TRBV11-2 with TRBJ2-5; D remains ambiguous. Trimming took off 0 bases at V and 0 bases at J, with 5 bases between the two ends. The CDR3 consists of 14 residues. Looked up from germline, CDR1 is SGHAT and CDR2 is FQNNGV. The CDR3 DNA reads TGTGCCAGCAGCTTAGACAGCTACCAAGAGACCCAGTACTTC. This gives the protein CASSLDSYQETQYF.

Ten or more counts support this clonotype. The CDR3 protein is CSARLLGGQRETQYF. The CDR3 DNA reads TGCAGTGCTAGATTGTTAGGGGGCCAGCGAGAGACCCAGTACTTC. V is TRBV20-1 and J is TRBJ2-5; 7 bases fit TRBD1. V shed 2 bases, J shed 4 bases, and the junction held 10 bases outside the gene matches. This CDR3 spans 15 amino acids. Germline lookup yields CDR1 DFQATT and CDR2 SNEGSKA (reference sequence).

The chain recombines TRBV12-3 or TRBV12-4 with TRBJ2-1; 8 bases line up with TRBD2. The CDR3 loop spans 15 amino acids. With V trimmed by 8 bases and J by 0 bases, 6 bases remained unmatched. The chain's CDR3 is CASRSGTSSYNEQFF. In DNA form, the CDR3 reads TGTGCCAGCCGATCCGGGACTAGCTCCTACAATGAGCAGTTCTTC.

This clonotype was seen more than once but under ten times. The chain is built from TRBV20-1 and TRBJ2-4; 7 positions agree with TRBD1. V was pared by 3 bases and J by 5 bases, with 7 bases of the junction left unmatched. CDR1 DFQATT and CDR2 SNEGSKA come from the germline V gene (reference sequence). CDR3 length equals 14 residues. CDR3 coding DNA: TGCAGTGCTAGGCCCGGGACAGTACAAAACATTCAGTACTTC. The encoded protein is CSARPGTVQNIQYF.

V usage is TRBV10-3 and J usage is TRBJ2-5; the D gene is possibly TRBD1 (5 bases). Germline V gene data show CDR1 as ENHRY and CDR2 as SYGVKD. The CDR3 has 13 residues. Between the trimmed V and J ends, which lost 4 bases and 3 bases, there was a span of 9 bases. The DNA of the CDR3 is TGTGCCATCAGTGTCCAGGACAAAGAGACCCAGTACTTC. It yields the protein CAISVQDKETQYF.

The rearrangement links TRBV3-1 to TRBJ1-1; unclear D gene. Trimming removed 4 bases from V and 0 bases from J, with 6 bases in between. Germline V gives CDR1 LGHDT, CDR2 YNNKEL (reference sequence). CDR3 length: 13 residues. This CDR3 reads CASSRKVNTEAFF. CDR3 nucleotides: TGTGCCAGCAGCCGTAAGGTGAACACTGAAGCTTTCTTT.

This clonotype has just a few counts. This rearrangement joins TRBV19 to TRBJ1-1, with 7 bases fitting TRBD1. The V gene's germline CDR1 is LNHDA and CDR2 SQIVND (reference sequence). Trimming cost V 6 bases and J 7 bases; bases outside gene matches: 14. CDR3 size: 15 residues. The CDR3 is CASSALIGAGGEAFF. CDR3 DNA sequence: TGTGCCAGTAGCGCCCTGATCGGGGCAGGGGGTGAAGCTTTCTTT.

This clonotype occurred a few times. This chain uses TRBV10-3 with TRBJ1-2, with D unresolved. The CDR3 runs 14 residues. Germline V gene lookup returns CDR1 ENHRY and CDR2 SYGVKD. V lost 2 bases to trimming and J lost 4 bases, with 11 bases between them. CDR3 sequence reads: CAISELDRGYGYTF. The CDR3 DNA sequence: TGTGCCATCAGTGAGCTCGACCGGGGCTATGGCTACACCTTC.

Only a few counts were recorded for this clonotype. This chain connects TRBV7-8 to TRBJ2-1, with TRBD2 as a possible D gene (6 bases). The V end lost 5 bases, the J end lost 6 bases, and 17 bases lay between the germline ends. This CDR3 contains 15 residues. Per the germline V gene, CDR1 is SGHVS and CDR2 is FQNEAQ. CDR3 DNA: TGTGCCAGCAGCGAATCGGCGGGATGGTCCAATGAGCAGTTCTTC. This sequence encodes CASSESAGWSNEQFF.

This clonotype was seen at least ten times. The chain recombines TRBV23-1 with TRBJ2-7; TRBD2 aligns across 10 bases. TRBV23-1 carries the ORF label, with uncertain function. V lost 8 bases to trimming and J lost 2 bases; unmatched junction nucleotides: 9. The CDR3 covers 15 residues. The CDR3 here is CASPLRLAGPYEQYF. The CDR3 DNA reads TGCGCCAGCCCTCTGAGACTAGCGGGCCCCTACGAGCAGTACTTC.

This chain connects TRBV14 to TRBJ2-5; no firm D call. Deletions cut 0 bases from V and 9 bases from J, with 11 bases between. The CDR3 sequence is 13 residues long. Germline lookup yields CDR1 SGHDN and CDR2 FVKESK. CDR3 DNA: TGTGCCAGCAGCCAAGATCCGATCCCGGCCCAGTACTTC. This gives the protein CASSQDPIPAQYF.

This clonotype was observed a handful of times. This chain connects TRBV2 to TRBJ2-4, with D maybe TRBD1 (5 bases). This CDR3 comprises 13 residues. V was trimmed by 0 bases and J by 11 bases, leaving 11 bases between them. The germline CDR1 and CDR2 sequences are SNHLY and FYNNEI. CDR3 sequence (DNA): TGTGCCAGCAGTGAAGCCGCCAGGGTGGTTCAGTACTTC. It encodes CASSEAARVVQYF.

This clonotype was observed at least ten times. The chain couples TRBV6-5 to TRBJ2-3, with 7 bases aligning to TRBD2. Looked up from germline, CDR1 is MNHEY and CDR2 is SVGAGI. Trimming at V came to 2 bases and at J to 4 bases, leaving 15 bases not matched to a gene. CDR3 length: 18 amino acids. In DNA, the CDR3 is TGTGCCAGCAGTTACACCACCTCCGGGAGGAGGGAGGCAGATACGCAGTATTTT. The encoded protein is CASSYTTSGRREADTQYF.

This clonotype has more than one count but fewer than ten. The J gene is TRBJ1-6, the V gene TRBV6-5, with 7 bases lining up with TRBD1. Germline assignment: CDR1 MNHEY and CDR2 SVGAGI. This CDR3 is built from 12 residues. V shed 4 bases, J shed 14 bases, and the junction held 5 bases outside the gene matches. CDR3 in amino acids: CASSSTGEALHF. The CDR3 DNA reads TGTGCCAGCAGTTCCACAGGGGAAGCCCTCCACTTT.

This clonotype was counted between two and nine times. The DNA for the CDR3 is TGCAGTGCTAGACAAAGCCCAGATACGCAGTATTTT. Its protein is CSARQSPDTQYF. This rearrangement joins TRBV20-1 to TRBJ2-3; D unclear. This CDR3 spans 12 amino acids. Germline CDR1 DFQATT, CDR2 SNEGSKA (reference sequence). V was shortened by 2 bases and J by 4 bases, with 7 bases between the two germline ends.

This clonotype appeared a few times. The gene calls are TRBV3-1 and TRBJ2-4; no firm D call. V gave up 4 bases and J gave up 0 bases, with 7 bases separating them. Germline-derived CDR1 and CDR2 are LGHDT and YNNKEL (reference sequence). CDR3 size: 14 residues. In DNA, the CDR3 is TGTGCCAGCAGCCCGTCCCTAGCCAAAAACATTCAGTACTTC. It is translated as CASSPSLAKNIQYF.